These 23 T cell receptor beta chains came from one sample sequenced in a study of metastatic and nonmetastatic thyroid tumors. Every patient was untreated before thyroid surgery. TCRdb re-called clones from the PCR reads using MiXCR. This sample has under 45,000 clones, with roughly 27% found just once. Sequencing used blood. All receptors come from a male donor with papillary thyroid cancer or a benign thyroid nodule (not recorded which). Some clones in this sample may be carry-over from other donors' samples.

CDR3 sequence: CASSQDPGLQGTGELFF. The CDR3 DNA is TGTGCCAGCAGCCAAGACCCGGGACTCCAGGGCACCGGGGAGCTGTTTTTT. The J gene is TRBJ2-2, the V gene TRBV3-1; TRBD2 is a possible D gene (6 bases). Germline values: CDR1 LGHDT, CDR2 YNNKEL (reference sequence). The ends were cut back, 0 bases at V and 4 bases at J, with 15 bases in the middle. The CDR3 consists of 17 residues.

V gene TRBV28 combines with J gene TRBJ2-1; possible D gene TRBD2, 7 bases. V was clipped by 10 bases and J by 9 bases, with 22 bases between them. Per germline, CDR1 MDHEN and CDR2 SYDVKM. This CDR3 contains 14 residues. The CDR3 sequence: CATIGRGTLCEQFF. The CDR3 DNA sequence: TGTGCCACCATAGGGAGGGGGACCCTCTGTGAGCAGTTCTTC.

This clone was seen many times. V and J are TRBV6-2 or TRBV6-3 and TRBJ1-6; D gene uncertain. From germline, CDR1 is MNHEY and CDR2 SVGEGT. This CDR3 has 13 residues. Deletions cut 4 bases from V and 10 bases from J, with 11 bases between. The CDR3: CASSSSGVSPLHF. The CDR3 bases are TGTGCCAGCAGTTCCTCCGGGGTCTCACCCCTCCACTTT.

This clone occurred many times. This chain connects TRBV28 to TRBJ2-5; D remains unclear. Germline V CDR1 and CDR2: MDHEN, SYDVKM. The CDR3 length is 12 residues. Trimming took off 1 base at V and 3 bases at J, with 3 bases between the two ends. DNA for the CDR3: TGTGCCAGCAGTTTATTAGAAGAGACCCAGTACTTC. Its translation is CASSLLEETQYF. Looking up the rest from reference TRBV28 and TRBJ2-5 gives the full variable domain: DVKVTQSSRYLVKRTGEKVFLECVQDMDHENMFWYRQDPGLGLRLIYFSYDVKMKEKGDIPEGYSVSREKKERFSLILESASTNQTSMYLCASSLLEETQYFGPGTRLLVL.

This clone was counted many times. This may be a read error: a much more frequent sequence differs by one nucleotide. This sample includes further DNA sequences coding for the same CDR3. CDR3 loop: CASSPQGVLAKNIQYF. CDR3 sequence (DNA): TGCGCCAGCAGCCCTCAGGGAGTCCTAGCCAAAAACATTCAGTACTTC. The chain joins TRBV28 to TRBJ2-4; D is perhaps TRBD1 or TRBD2 (5 bases each). This CDR3 is built from 16 residues. Germline-derived CDR1 and CDR2 are MDHEN and SYDVKM.

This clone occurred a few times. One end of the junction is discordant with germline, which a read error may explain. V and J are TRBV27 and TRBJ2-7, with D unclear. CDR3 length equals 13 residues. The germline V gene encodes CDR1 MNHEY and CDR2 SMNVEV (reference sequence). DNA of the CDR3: TGTGTCAGCAGTTTATCTCACAGCAACGAGCATTACTTC. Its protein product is CVSSLSHSNEHYF.

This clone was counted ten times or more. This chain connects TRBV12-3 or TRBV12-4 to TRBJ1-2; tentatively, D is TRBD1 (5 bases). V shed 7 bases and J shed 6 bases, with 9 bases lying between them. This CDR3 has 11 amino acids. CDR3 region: CASTLGDGYTF. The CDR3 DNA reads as TGTGCCAGCACCCTGGGGGATGGCTACACCTTC.

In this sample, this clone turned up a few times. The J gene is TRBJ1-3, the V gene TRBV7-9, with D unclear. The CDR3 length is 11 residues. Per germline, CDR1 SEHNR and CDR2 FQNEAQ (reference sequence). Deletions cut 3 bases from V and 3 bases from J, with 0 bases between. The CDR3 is CASSFGNTIYF. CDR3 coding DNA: TGTGCCAGCAGCTTTGGAAACACCATATATTTT.

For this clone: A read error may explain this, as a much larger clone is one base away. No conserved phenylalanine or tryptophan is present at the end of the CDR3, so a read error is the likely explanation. The CDR3 region has the DNA TGTGCCAGCAGACAGACCGGGAAAACCAATTCACCCCTCCACTGT. Its translation: CASRQTGKTNSPLHC. The V gene is TRBV6-2 or TRBV6-3, the J gene TRBJ1-6; D remains unclear. V dropped 6 bases and J dropped 7 bases, with 16 bases sitting between them. There are 15 residues in the CDR3. Per germline, CDR1 MNHEY and CDR2 SVGEGT.

The CDR3 bases are TGTGCCAGCAGCTCCCCCGCGGGGGCGGAGACCTACAATGAGCAGTTCTTC. It is translated as CASSSPAGAETYNEQFF. The V call is TRBV11-2, the J call TRBJ2-1; possible D gene TRBD2, 7 bases. Germline-derived CDR1 and CDR2 are SGHAT and FQNNGV. This CDR3 has 17 amino acids. V was clipped by 4 bases and J by 2 bases, with 18 bases between them.

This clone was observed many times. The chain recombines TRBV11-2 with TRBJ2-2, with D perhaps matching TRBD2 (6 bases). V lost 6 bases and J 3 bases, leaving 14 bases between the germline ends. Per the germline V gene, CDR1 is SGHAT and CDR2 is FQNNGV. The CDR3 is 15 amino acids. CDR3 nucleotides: TGTGCCAGCAGACGTGTGCAGCGGGACACCGGGGAGCTGTTTTTT. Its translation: CASRRVQRDTGELFF.

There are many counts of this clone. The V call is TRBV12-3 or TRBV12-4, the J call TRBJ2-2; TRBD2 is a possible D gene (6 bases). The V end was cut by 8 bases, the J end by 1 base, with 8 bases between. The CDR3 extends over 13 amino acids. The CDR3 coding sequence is TGTGCCAGCGGGCGGGGGAACACCGGGGAGCTGTTTTTT. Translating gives CASGRGNTGELFF.

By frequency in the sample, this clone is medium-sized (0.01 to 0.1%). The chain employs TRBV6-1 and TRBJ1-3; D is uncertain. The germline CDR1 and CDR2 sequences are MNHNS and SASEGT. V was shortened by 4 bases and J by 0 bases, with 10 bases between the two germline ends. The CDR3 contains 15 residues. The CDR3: CASSVVTDSGNTIYF. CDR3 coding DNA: TGTGCCAGCAGTGTCGTAACGGACTCTGGAAACACCATATATTTT.

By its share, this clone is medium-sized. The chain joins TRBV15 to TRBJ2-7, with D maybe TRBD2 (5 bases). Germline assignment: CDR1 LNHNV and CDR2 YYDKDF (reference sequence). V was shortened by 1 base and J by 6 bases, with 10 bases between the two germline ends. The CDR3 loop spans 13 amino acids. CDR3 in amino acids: CATSRVAAVEQYF. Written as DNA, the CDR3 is TGTGCCACCAGCAGAGTAGCAGCGGTCGAGCAGTACTTC.

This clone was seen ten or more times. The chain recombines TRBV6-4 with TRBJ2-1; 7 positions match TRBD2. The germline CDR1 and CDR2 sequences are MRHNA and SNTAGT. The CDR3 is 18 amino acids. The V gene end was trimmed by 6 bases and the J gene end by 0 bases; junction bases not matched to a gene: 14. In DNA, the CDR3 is TGTGCCAGCAGGCCCCCCCCCCCGCGGGAGAGCTCCTACAATGAGCAGTTCTTC. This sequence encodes CASRPPPPRESSYNEQFF.

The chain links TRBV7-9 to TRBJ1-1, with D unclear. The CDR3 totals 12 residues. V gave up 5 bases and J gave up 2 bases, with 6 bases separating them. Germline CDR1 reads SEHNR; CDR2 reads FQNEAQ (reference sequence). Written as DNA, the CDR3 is TGTGCCAGCAGCAAGGGTAACACTGAAGCTTTCTTT. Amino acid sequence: CASSKGNTEAFF. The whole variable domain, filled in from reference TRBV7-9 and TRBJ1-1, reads DTGVSQNPRHKITKRGQNVTFRCDPISEHNRLYWYRQTLGQGPEFLTYFQNEAQLEKSRLLSDRFSAERPKGSFSTLEIQRTEQGDSAMYLCASSKGNTEAFFGQGTRLTVV.

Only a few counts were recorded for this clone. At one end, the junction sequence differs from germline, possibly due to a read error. The CDR3 DNA sequence: TGTGCCAGCAGTCCCGGTTCAGAGACTACCTGGGATCTGTTTTTT. It codes for CASSPGSETTWDLFF. The V and J genes are TRBV6-2 or TRBV6-3 and TRBJ2-2; TRBD2 might be the D (5 bases). This CDR3 spans 15 amino acids. Per the germline V gene, CDR1 is MNHEY and CDR2 is SVGEGT.

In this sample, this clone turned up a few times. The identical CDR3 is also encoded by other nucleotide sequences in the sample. DNA for the CDR3: TGTGCCAGCAGCCCTATGGCCGGTGGCTACGAGCAGTACTTC. It specifies CASSPMAGGYEQYF. The V gene is TRBV28, the J gene TRBJ2-7; D is unclear. Germline values: CDR1 MDHEN, CDR2 SYDVKM. V dropped 6 bases and J dropped 3 bases, with 15 bases sitting between them. The CDR3 is 14 amino acids.

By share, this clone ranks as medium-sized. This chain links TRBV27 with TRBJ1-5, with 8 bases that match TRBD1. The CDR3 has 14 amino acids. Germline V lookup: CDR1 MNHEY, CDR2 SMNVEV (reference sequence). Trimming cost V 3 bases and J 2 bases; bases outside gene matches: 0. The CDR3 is CASSLTGGNQPQHF. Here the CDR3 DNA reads TGTGCCAGCAGTTTGACAGGGGGCAATCAGCCCCAGCATTTT.

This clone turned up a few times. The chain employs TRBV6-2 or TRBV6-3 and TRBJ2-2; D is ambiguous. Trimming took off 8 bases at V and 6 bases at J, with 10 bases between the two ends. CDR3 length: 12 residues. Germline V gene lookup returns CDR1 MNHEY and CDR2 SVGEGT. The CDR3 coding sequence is TGTGCCAGCGGGAAGGTAGCCGGGGAGCTGTTTTTT. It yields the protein CASGKVAGELFF.

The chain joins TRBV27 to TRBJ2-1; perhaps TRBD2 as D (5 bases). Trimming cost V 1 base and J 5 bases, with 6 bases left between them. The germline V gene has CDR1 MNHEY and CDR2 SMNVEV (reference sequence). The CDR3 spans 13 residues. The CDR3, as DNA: TGTGCCAGCAGTTTATACGGGAACAATGAGCAGTTCTTC. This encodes CASSLYGNNEQFF.

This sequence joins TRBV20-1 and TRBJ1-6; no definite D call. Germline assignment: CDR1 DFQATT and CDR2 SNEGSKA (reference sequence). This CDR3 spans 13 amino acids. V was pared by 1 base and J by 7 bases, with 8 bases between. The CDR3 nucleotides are TGCAGTGCTAGAGTACCAGGAAATTCACCCCTCCACTTT. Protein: CSARVPGNSPLHF.

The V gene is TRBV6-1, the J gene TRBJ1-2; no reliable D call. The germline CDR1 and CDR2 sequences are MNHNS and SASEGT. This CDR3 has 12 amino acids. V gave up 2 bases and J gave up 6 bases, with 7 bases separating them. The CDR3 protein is CASSESRNGYTF. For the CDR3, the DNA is TGTGCCAGCAGTGAATCAAGGAATGGCTACACCTTC.